What follows is one T cell receptor (beta chain) and its context. Germline lookup yields CDR1 GTSNPN and CDR2 SVGIG (reference sequence). Losses at the gene ends were 5 bases for V and 9 bases for J; bases not matched to a gene: 7. The CDR3 runs to 14 residues. This sample is drawn from a study of CD8 T cells in Susac syndrome. The multiple sclerosis controls were treatment-naive patients with relapsing-remitting disease that was stable or active. Negative isolation yielded CD8+ and CD4+ T cells; FACS enriched TEMRA cells. Random hexamers served to reverse transcribe about 0.45 to 1 ug RNA. The immunoSEQ assay covered 54 Vbeta and 13 Jbeta segments for CDR3. From the immunoSEQ multiplex PCR reads, TCRdb called clonotypes with MiXCR, one entry per CDR3 protein. The repertoire holds about 150,000 distinct CDR3 sequences, with 85% to 95% as singletons.

Sequencing was done on a sample of CD8+ T cells from PBMCs. This receptor was taken from a human donor with multiple sclerosis. V gene TRBV30 combines with J gene TRBJ1-6, with 10 nucleotides matching TRBD1. The CDR3 nucleotides are TGTGCCTGGGAAGCGGGACAGGGGACTTCACCCCTCCACTTT. This encodes CAWEAGQGTSPLHF.